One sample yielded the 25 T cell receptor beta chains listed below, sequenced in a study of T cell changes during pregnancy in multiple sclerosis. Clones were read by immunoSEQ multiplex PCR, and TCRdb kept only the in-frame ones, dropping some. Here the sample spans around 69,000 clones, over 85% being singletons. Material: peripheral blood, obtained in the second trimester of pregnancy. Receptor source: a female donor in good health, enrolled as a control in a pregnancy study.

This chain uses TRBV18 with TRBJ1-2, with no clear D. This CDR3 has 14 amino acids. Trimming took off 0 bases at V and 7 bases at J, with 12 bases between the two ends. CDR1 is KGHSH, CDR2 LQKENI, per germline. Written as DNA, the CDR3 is TGTGCCAGCTCACCACCAGCAGAAGCGAGTGGCTACACCTTC. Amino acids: CASSPPAEASGYTF. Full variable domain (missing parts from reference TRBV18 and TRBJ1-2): NAGVMQNPRHLVRRRGQEARLRCSPMKGHSHVYWYRQLPEEGLKFMVYLQKENIIDESGMPKERFSAEFPKEGPSILRIQQVVRGDSAAYFCASSPPAEASGYTFGSGTRLTVV.

CDR3 protein: CASTPWGLAGTDTQYF. DNA for the CDR3: TGTGCCAGCACCCCCTGGGGACTAGCGGGCACAGATACGCAGTATTTT. The chain has TRBV7-6 and TRBJ2-3, with 11 positions matching TRBD2. The ends lost 7 bases at V and 1 base at J; junction bases unmatched: 7. The CDR3 runs 16 residues. Germline CDR1 and CDR2: SGHVS and FNYEAQ.

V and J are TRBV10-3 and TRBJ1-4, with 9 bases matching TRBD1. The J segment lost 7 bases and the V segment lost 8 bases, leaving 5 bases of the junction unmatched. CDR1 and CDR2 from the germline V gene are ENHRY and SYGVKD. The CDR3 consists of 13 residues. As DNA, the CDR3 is TGTGCCATCGGGGGACAGGGTGGTGAAAAACTGTTTTTT. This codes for CAIGGQGGEKLFF.

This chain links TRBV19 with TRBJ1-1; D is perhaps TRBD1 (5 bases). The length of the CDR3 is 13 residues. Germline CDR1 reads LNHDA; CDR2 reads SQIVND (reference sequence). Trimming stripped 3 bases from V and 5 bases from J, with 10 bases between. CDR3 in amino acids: CASSIVGGTEAFF. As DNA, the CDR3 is TGTGCCAGTAGTATTGTTGGGGGGACTGAAGCTTTCTTT.

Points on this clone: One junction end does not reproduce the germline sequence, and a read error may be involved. CDR3 sequence: CASSTGQGRGDTQYF. The CDR3, as DNA: TGTGCTAGCAGCACGGGACAGGGGAGAGGAGATACGCAGTATTTT. This chain uses TRBV7-7 with TRBJ2-3, with 10 bases identical to TRBD1. CDR1 is SSHAT, CDR2 FNYEAQ, per germline (reference sequence). The CDR3 length is 15 residues.

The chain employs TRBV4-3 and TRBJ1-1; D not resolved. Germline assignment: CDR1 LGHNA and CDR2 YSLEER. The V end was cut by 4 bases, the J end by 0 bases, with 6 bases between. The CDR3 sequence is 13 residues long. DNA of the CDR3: TGCGCCAGCAGCCTCAACATGAACACTGAAGCTTTCTTT. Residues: CASSLNMNTEAFF.

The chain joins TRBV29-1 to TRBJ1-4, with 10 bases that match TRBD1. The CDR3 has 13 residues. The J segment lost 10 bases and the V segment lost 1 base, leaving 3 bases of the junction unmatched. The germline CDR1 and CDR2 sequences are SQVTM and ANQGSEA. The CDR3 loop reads CSVEGTGGGKLFF. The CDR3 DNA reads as TGCAGCGTTGAAGGGACAGGGGGGGGAAAACTGTTTTTT.

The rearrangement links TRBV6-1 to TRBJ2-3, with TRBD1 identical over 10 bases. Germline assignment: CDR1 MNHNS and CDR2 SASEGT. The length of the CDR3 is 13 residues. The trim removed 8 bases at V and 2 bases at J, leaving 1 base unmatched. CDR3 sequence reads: CASGTGATDTQYF. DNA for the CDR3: TGTGCCAGCGGGACAGGGGCCACAGATACGCAGTATTTT.

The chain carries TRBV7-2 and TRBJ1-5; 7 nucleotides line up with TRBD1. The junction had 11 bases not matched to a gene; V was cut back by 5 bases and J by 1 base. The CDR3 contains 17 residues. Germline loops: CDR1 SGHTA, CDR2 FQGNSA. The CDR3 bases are TGTGCCAGCAGCACCCGGACAGGCGGTATGAGCAATCAGCCCCAGCATTTT. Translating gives CASSTRTGGMSNQPQHF.

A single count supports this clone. For the CDR3, the DNA is TGTGCCAGCAGCGCTGGACATGGCAATCAGCCCCAGCATTTT. Encoded protein: CASSAGHGNQPQHF. V gene TRBV9 combines with J gene TRBJ1-5, with D perhaps TRBD1 (5 bases). The germline gives CDR1 SGDLS, CDR2 YYNGEE. The CDR3 covers 14 residues. Trimming took 3 bases from V and 2 from J, leaving 9 bases between them.

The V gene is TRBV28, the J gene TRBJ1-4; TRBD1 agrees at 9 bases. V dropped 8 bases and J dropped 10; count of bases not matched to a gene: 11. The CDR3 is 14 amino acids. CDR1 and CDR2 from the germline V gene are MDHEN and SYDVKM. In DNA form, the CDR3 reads TGTGCCAGCGGAGGGACAGGGAGATGGGTAAAACTGTTTTTT. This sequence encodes CASGGTGRWVKLFF. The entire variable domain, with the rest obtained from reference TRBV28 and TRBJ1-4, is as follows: DVKVTQSSRYLVKRTGEKVFLECVQDMDHENMFWYRQDPGLGLRLIYFSYDVKMKEKGDIPEGYSVSREKKERFSLILESASTNQTSMYLCASGGTGRWVKLFFGSGTQLSVL.

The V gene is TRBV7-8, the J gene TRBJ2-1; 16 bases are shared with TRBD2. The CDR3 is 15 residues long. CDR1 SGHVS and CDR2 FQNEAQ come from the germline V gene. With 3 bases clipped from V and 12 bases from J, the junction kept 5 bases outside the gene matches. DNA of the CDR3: TGTGCCAGCAGCTTCGGGACTAGCGGGGGGGCCTCGCAGTTCTTC. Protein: CASSFGTSGGASQFF.

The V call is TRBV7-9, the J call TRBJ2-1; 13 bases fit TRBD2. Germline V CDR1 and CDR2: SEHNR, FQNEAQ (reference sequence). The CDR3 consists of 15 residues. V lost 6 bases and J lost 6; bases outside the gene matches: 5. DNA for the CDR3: TGTGCCAGCAGGAAGACTAGCGGGGGGAGCAATGAGCAGTTCTTC. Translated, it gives CASRKTSGGSNEQFF. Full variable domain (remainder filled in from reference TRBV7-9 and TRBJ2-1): DTGVSQNPRHKITKRGQNVTFRCDPISEHNRLYWYRQTLGQGPEFLTYFQNEAQLEKSRLLSDRFSAERPKGSFSTLEIQRTEQGDSAMYLCASRKTSGGSNEQFFGPGTRLTVL.

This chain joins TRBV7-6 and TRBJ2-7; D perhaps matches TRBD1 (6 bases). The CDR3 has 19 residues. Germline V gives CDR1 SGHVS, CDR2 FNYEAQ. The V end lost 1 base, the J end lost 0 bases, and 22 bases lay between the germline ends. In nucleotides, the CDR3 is TGTGCCAGCAGCTTAGAACGTGTCATGTTGGGACAAAGCTCCTACGAGCAGTACTTC. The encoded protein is CASSLERVMLGQSSYEQYF.

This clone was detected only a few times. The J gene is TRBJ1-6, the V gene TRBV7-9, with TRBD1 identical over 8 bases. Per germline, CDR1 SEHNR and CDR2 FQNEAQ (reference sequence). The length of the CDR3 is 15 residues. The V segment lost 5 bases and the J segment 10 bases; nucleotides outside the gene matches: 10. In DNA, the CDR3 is TGTGCCAGCAGCCCGCAGGGACAGGCGGGATCACCCCTCCACTTT. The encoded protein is CASSPQGQAGSPLHF.

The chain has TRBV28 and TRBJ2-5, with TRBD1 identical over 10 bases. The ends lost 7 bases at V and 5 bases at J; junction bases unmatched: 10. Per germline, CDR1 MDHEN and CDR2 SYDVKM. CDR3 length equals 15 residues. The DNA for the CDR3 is TGTGCCAGCAACGATGGACAGGGGGTTTGGGAGACCCAGTACTTC. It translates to CASNDGQGVWETQYF.

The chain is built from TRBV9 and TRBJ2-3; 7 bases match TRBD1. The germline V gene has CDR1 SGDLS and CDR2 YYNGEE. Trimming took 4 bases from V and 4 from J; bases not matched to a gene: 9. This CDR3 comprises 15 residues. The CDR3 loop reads CASSPRQGIADTQYF. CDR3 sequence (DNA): TGTGCCAGCAGCCCCCGACAGGGTATCGCAGATACGCAGTATTTT.

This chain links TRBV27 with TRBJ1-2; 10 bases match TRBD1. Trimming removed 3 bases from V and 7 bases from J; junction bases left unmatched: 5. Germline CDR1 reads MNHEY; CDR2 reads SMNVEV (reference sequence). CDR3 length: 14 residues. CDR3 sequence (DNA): TGTGCCAGCAGTTTTTCGACAGGGGGCGGTGGCTACACCTTC. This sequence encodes CASSFSTGGGGYTF.

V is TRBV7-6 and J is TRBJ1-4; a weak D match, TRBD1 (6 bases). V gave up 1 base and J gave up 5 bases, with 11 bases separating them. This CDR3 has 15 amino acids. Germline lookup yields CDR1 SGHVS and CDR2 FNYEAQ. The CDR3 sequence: CASSLVGTPNEKLFF. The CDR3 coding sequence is TGTGCCAGCAGCTTAGTCGGGACACCGAATGAAAAACTGTTTTTT.

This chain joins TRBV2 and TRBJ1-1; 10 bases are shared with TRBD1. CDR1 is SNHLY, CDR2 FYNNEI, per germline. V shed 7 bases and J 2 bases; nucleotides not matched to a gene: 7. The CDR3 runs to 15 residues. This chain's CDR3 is CASNRQGAGNTEAFF. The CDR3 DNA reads TGTGCCAGCAATAGACAGGGGGCGGGAAACACTGAAGCTTTCTTT.

CDR3 protein: CASSGQADYEQYF. The CDR3 DNA reads as TGCGCGAGCTCGGGACAGGCGGACTACGAGCAGTACTTC. The chain employs TRBV5-1 and TRBJ2-7, with 8 positions matching TRBD1. Germline V gene sequence: CDR1 SGHRS, CDR2 YFSETQ. The CDR3 loop spans 13 amino acids.

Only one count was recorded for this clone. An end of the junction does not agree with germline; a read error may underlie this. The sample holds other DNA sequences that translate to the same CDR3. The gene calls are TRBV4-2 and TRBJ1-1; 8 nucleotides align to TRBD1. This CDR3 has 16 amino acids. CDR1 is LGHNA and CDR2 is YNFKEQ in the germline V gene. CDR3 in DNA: TGTGCTAGCAGCCCCACGGCAGGACAGGGATCCACTGAAGCTTTCTTT. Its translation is CASSPTAGQGSTEAFF.

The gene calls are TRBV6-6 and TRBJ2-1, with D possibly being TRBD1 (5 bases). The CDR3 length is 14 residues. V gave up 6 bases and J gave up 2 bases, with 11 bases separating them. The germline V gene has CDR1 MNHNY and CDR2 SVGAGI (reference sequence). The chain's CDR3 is CASRPGITYNEQFF. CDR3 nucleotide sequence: TGTGCCAGCAGGCCAGGGATCACCTACAATGAGCAGTTCTTC.

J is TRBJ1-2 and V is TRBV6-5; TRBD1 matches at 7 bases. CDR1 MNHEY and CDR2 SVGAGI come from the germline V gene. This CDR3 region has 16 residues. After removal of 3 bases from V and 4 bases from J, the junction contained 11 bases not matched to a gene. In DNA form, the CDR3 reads TGTGCCAGCAGTTATTGGTACAGGGGAGAGGGCTATGGCTACACCTTC. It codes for CASSYWYRGEGYGYTF.

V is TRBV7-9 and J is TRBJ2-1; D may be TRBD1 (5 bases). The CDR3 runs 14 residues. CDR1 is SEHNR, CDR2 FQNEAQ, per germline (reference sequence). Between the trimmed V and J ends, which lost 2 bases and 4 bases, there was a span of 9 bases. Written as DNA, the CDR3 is TGTGCCAGCAGCTTATCCCAGGGATACAATGAGCAGTTCTTC. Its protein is CASSLSQGYNEQFF. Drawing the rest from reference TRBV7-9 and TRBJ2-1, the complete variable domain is DTGVSQNPRHKITKRGQNVTFRCDPISEHNRLYWYRQTLGQGPEFLTYFQNEAQLEKSRLLSDRFSAERPKGSFSTLEIQRTEQGDSAMYLCASSLSQGYNEQFFGPGTRLTVL.